This passage covers 5 T cell receptor beta chains from one sample sequenced in a study of cytomegalovirus exposure and HLA in healthy donors. Primers: 60 Vbeta forward and 13 Jbeta reverse. Clones were read by immunoSEQ multiplex PCR, and TCRdb kept only the in-frame ones, dropping some. The table has 120,000 to 150,000 clones, approximately 80% seen once. Material for sequencing was PBMCs. These receptor sequences come from a man younger than 45 in good health and CMV-seropositive.

The rearrangement uses TRBV7-2 and TRBJ2-1, with TRBD1 identical over 12 bases. Germline CDR1 reads SGHTA; CDR2 reads FQGNSA. The CDR3 is made up of 19 amino acids. Trimming removed 4 bases from V and 7 bases from J; junction bases left unmatched: 17. This CDR3 reads CASSSRPLSGTGGKNEQFF. The CDR3 DNA is TGTGCCAGCAGCTCCCGGCCCCTTTCCGGGACAGGGGGCAAAAATGAGCAGTTCTTC. Together with reference TRBV7-2 and TRBJ2-1, the CDR3 gives the full variable domain: GAGVSQSPSNKVTEKGKDVELRCDPISGHTALYWYRQSLGQGLEFLIYFQGNSAPDKSGLPSDRFSAERTGGSVSTLTIQRTQQEDSAVYLCASSSRPLSGTGGKNEQFFGPGTRLTVL.

J is TRBJ1-1 and V is TRBV30, with TRBD1 matching 8 bases. V lost 8 bases and J lost 5; bases outside the gene matches: 10. The CDR3 consists of 13 residues. Germline CDR1 and CDR2: GTSNPN and SVGIG (reference sequence). In DNA, the CDR3 is TGTGCCGGTGACAGGGGTCGCGGAACTGAAGCTTTCTTT. Translated, it gives CAGDRGRGTEAFF.

This chain joins TRBV7-9 and TRBJ2-2; 8 nucleotides align to TRBD1. CDR1 is SEHNR, CDR2 FQNEAQ, per germline (reference sequence). The CDR3 has 15 amino acids. J was trimmed by 3 bases and V by 2 bases; bases with no gene match: 2. The CDR3 DNA sequence: TGTGCCAGCAGCTTACCAGGGGGCGACACCGGGGAGCTGTTTTTT. Its protein is CASSLPGGDTGELFF.

The chain carries TRBV9 and TRBJ2-3, with D perhaps matching TRBD2 (6 bases). V was clipped by 4 bases and J by 5 bases, with 20 bases between them. This CDR3 contains 16 residues. Germline lookup yields CDR1 SGDLS and CDR2 YYNGEE. As DNA, the CDR3 is TGTGCCAGCAGCTCCGGGGGACTGAGAGATTTAGATACGCAGTATTTT. Amino acids: CASSSGGLRDLDTQYF.

This chain connects TRBV6-6 to TRBJ1-6; TRBD1 matches at 9 bases. The CDR3 runs 16 residues. CDR1 and CDR2 from the germline V gene are MNHNY and SVGAGI (reference sequence). After removal of 0 bases from V and 7 bases from J, the junction contained 4 bases not matched to a gene. The CDR3 sequence: CASSYSGTGNNSPLHF. For the CDR3, the DNA is TGTGCCAGCAGTTACTCGGGGACAGGGAACAATTCACCCCTCCACTTT.